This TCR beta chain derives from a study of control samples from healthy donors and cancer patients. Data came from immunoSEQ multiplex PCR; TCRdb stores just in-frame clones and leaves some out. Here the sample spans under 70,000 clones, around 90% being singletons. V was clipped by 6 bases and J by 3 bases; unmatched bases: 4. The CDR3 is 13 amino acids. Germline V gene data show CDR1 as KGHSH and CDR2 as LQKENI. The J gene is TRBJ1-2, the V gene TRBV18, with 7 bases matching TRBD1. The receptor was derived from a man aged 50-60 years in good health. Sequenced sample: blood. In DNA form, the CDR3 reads TGTGCCAGCTCCTCAGGGGGAGACTATGGCTACACCTTC. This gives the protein CASSSGGDYGYTF.